This TCR beta chain derives from a study of cytomegalovirus exposure and HLA in healthy donors. Study summary: Most genotyped donors, 65% to 90% of 350 to 500, had Caucasian-associated genetic ancestry. Study-level findings and limits: What TCR beta sequences reportedly achieved was accurate prediction of HLA-A and HLA-B alleles in most subjects. Differences between HLA loci emerged in a later analysis of TCR association rates, with DRB1 most and HLA-C fewest.

The donors comprised healthy bone marrow donors. It was with 60 Vbeta and 13 Jbeta primers that the PCR ran. Assay: immunoSEQ multiplex PCR; the TCRdb copy retains only in-frame clones and omits some. The table lists roughly 150,000 clones, nearly 80% of them singletons. In regard to this clone: Antigen specificity is unknown.

The sequence was collected from a woman between 40 and 55 years old in good health and CMV-seronegative. Material: PBMCs.

The CDR3 region is CASSVGGGGANEQFF. The CDR3 region has the DNA TGTGCCAGCAGTGTTGGGGGCGGGGGGGCAAATGAGCAGTTCTTC. V usage is TRBV2 and J usage is TRBJ2-1; 9 positions match TRBD2. V lost 4 bases and J lost 7; bases outside the gene matches: 8. CDR3 size: 15 residues. Germline loops: CDR1 SNHLY, CDR2 FYNNEI.